This TCR beta chain was recovered during a study of cytomegalovirus exposure and HLA in healthy donors. CDR1 GTSNPN and CDR2 SVGIG come from the germline V gene (reference sequence). The germline V and J ends were trimmed by 5 bases and 6 bases, with 13 bases remaining between them. The CDR3 totals 13 residues. With regard to this clone: The antigen remains unidentified.

Study-wide results and limits: Published work reported that the classifier diagnosed cytomegalovirus status with high specificity and sensitivity.

The table came from immunoSEQ multiplex PCR; TCRdb's copy has only in-frame clones and leaves some out. The data hold about 160,000 clones, with less than 90% observed a single time. Material: PBMCs. The receptor's source is a woman aged 30 to 39 in good health and CMV-seronegative. V gene TRBV30 combines with J gene TRBJ1-4, with D possibly TRBD1 on 6 matching bases. CDR3 bases: TGTGCCTGGCGGGGGGGCCGGGATGAAAAACTGTTTTTT. It codes for CAWRGGRDEKLFF.